The 27 T cell receptor beta chains in this list originate from one sample, sequenced in a study of blood T cells in healthy people across ages. Then a second PCR, running roughly 7 to 11 cycles, was carried out with a sample-barcoded 5' primer and a J-beta primer mix. One entry per CDR3 protein results from TCRdb running MiXCR on the 5' RACE reads. This sample carries 790,000 or so distinct CDR3 sequences, about half of them seen once, and the ten largest clones take less than 20%. Sequenced: blood. These receptors were collected from an elderly man in good health.

This clonotype was recorded at least ten times. CDR3 sequence (DNA): TGCAGTGCTACTTTACTAGCAGCCCAGTACTTC. This sequence encodes CSATLLAAQYF. V is TRBV20-1 and J is TRBJ2-5; TRBD2 might be the D (6 bases). The V gene lost 4 bases and the J gene lost 9 bases, with 12 bases spanning the gap. This CDR3 has 11 residues. Per the germline V gene, CDR1 is DFQATT and CDR2 is SNEGSKA (reference sequence).

A few counts support this clonotype. The chain is built from TRBV5-1 and TRBJ2-3; D gene uncertain. From germline, CDR1 is SGHRS and CDR2 YFSETQ. V shed 1 base and J shed 1 base, with 13 bases lying between them. This CDR3 contains 16 residues. CDR3 bases: TGCGCCAGCAGCTTGTTAGGCTCGGGTGGCACAGATACGCAGTATTTT. Residues: CASSLLGSGGTDTQYF.

This chain connects TRBV2 to TRBJ2-1; 11 nucleotides agree with TRBD2. The J segment lost 4 bases and the V segment lost 5 bases, leaving 7 bases of the junction unmatched. This CDR3 region has 16 residues. Per the germline V gene, CDR1 is SNHLY and CDR2 is FYNNEI. The CDR3 region has the DNA TGTGCCAGCAGTCGTTCGACTAGCGGGGTTTACAATGAGCAGTTCTTC. Residues: CASSRSTSGVYNEQFF.

This chain joins TRBV20-1 and TRBJ2-1; no reliable D call. The germline gives CDR1 DFQATT, CDR2 SNEGSKA (reference sequence). V was clipped by 1 base and J by 8 bases, with 18 bases between them. The CDR3 totals 15 residues. The CDR3 DNA reads as TGCAGTGCTAGAGTATTAGGACCCCAAGAGGATGAGCAGTTCTTC. Protein: CSARVLGPQEDEQFF.

The gene calls are TRBV20-1 and TRBJ2-4; 8 bases match TRBD2. V was clipped by 0 bases and J by 0 bases; unmatched bases: 10. The length of the CDR3 is 18 residues. Per germline, CDR1 DFQATT and CDR2 SNEGSKA (reference sequence). CDR3 nucleotide sequence: TGCAGTGCTAGAGATCAACTAGCGGAATCAATAGCCAAAAACATTCAGTACTTC. Translated: CSARDQLAESIAKNIQYF.

As regards this clonotype: This may arise from a read error, as a much more abundant clone is one base away. V usage is TRBV24-1 and J usage is TRBJ2-1, with a weak D call TRBD1 (5 bases). With 4 bases removed from V and 4 bases from J, the gap between germline ends came to 10 bases. The CDR3 consists of 14 residues. Germline V gene lookup returns CDR1 KGHDR and CDR2 SFDVKD. The CDR3: CATSERQLYNEQFF. The CDR3 DNA reads TGTGCCACCAGTGAGAGACAGCTATACAATGAGCAGTTCTTC.

V and J are TRBV5-1 and TRBJ2-2; D gene unclear. Trimming stripped 2 bases from V and 3 bases from J, with 14 bases between. CDR1 and CDR2 from the germline V gene are SGHRS and YFSETQ. The CDR3 is 16 amino acids. CDR3 in DNA: TGCGCCAGCAGCTTCGGGCCGGCCAGCGACACCGGGGAGCTGTTTTTT. Translating gives CASSFGPASDTGELFF.

Comments on this clonotype: With a much larger clone just one base away, this may be a read error. The chain has TRBV10-3 and TRBJ2-5; TRBD1 agrees at 7 bases. With the DNA end fitting TRBJ2-7 better, the J assignment may be wrong. The CDR3 is 15 amino acids. Germline V gene lookup returns CDR1 ENHRY and CDR2 SYGVKD. The CDR3 here is CTISDPGQRPYEQYF. The CDR3, as DNA: TGTACCATCAGTGACCCGGGACAGAGACCCTACGAGCAGTACTTC.

This clonotype has more than one count but fewer than ten. The chain carries TRBV15 and TRBJ2-7; D call uncertain. Germline V gene lookup returns CDR1 LNHNV and CDR2 YYDKDF (reference sequence). Trimming removed 0 bases from V and 3 bases from J, with 6 bases in between. The CDR3 runs to 13 residues. DNA of the CDR3: TGTGCCACCAGCAGAGATTTAGGCTACGAGCAGTACTTC. Amino acid sequence: CATSRDLGYEQYF.

This clonotype was observed a few times. This chain joins TRBV3-1 and TRBJ2-7, with 11 bases lining up with TRBD2. Germline V lookup: CDR1 LGHDT, CDR2 YNNKEL (reference sequence). V was clipped by 0 bases and J by 4 bases; unmatched bases: 5. CDR3 length: 16 amino acids. CDR3 sequence (DNA): TGTGCCAGCAGCCAAGAGCGGGGACTAGCGGTTTACGAGCAGTACTTC. Its protein product is CASSQERGLAVYEQYF.

The genes are TRBV12-3 or TRBV12-4 and TRBJ2-1; D gene ambiguous. TRBJ2-7 matches the DNA end more closely, so the J call is doubtful. The CDR3 length is 14 residues. CDR3 sequence (DNA): TGTGCCAGCGCGGCCGGAAGCTCCTACAATGAGCAGTACTTC. This codes for CASAAGSSYNEQYF.

This chain joins TRBV20-1 and TRBJ2-7; 7 nucleotides align to TRBD2. The closer fit of TRBJ2-5 to the DNA end suggests the J call may be wrong. CDR3 length equals 15 residues. In germline, CDR1 is DFQATT, CDR2 SNEGSKA (reference sequence). The CDR3 DNA reads TGCAGTGCTAGAGGGGCGGGAGTAGGCAAAGAGACCCAGTACTTC. Translating gives CSARGAGVGKETQYF.

The rearrangement joins TRBV29-1 to TRBJ1-1, with D unclear. From germline, CDR1 is SQVTM and CDR2 ANQGSEA. V lost 6 bases and J 8 bases, leaving 19 bases between the germline ends. The CDR3 has 13 residues. In DNA form, the CDR3 reads TGCAGCGTCGTCCCTGTCCGGCGGACCGAAGCTTTCTTT. Amino acids: CSVVPVRRTEAFF.

The count of this clonotype is one. One base away lies a much larger clone, so this may be a sequencing read error. The chain combines TRBV20-1 with TRBJ2-7, with D possibly being TRBD1 (6 bases). The DNA end is more similar to TRBJ2-4, so the J call may be wrong. Germline V gene sequence: CDR1 DFQATT, CDR2 SNEGSKA (reference sequence). The CDR3 spans 14 residues. CDR3 coding DNA: TGCAGTGCTAGAGTGGGGGCAGAAAAAAACATTCAGTACTTC. It translates to CSARVGAEKNIQYF.

The chain combines TRBV12-3 or TRBV12-4 with TRBJ2-5; D may be TRBD1 or TRBD2 (5 bases each). V gave up 1 base and J gave up 11 bases, with 20 bases separating them. CDR3 length: 15 amino acids. The CDR3 DNA sequence: TGTGCCAGCAGTTTAGATGGGGGAATACACAATGAGCAGTACTTC. Protein: CASSLDGGIHNEQYF.

Ten or more counts support this clonotype. The V gene is TRBV14, the J gene TRBJ2-2; perhaps D is TRBD1 or TRBD2 (6 bases each). The V gene lost 4 bases and the J gene lost 0 bases, with 15 bases spanning the gap. This CDR3 has 17 amino acids. Germline loops: CDR1 SGHDN, CDR2 FVKESK. CDR3: CASSRRAGTSNTGELFF. In nucleotides, the CDR3 is TGTGCCAGCAGCCGGAGGGCCGGGACATCGAACACCGGGGAGCTGTTTTTT.

The chain links TRBV5-1 to TRBJ2-1; possibly TRBD2 for D (6 bases). Germline lookup yields CDR1 SGHRS and CDR2 YFSETQ. Deletions cut 7 bases from V and 3 bases from J, with 23 bases between. This CDR3 contains 17 residues. For the CDR3, the DNA is TGCGCCAGCCGTGGGACTCTTAGCCCAACGGACTACAATGAGCAGTTCTTC. This translates into CASRGTLSPTDYNEQFF. The full variable domain, completed using reference TRBV5-1 and TRBJ2-1, is KAGVTQTPRYLIKTRGQQVTLSCSPISGHRSVSWYQQTPGQGLQFLFEYFSETQRNKGNFPGRFSGRQFSNSRSEMNVSTLELGDSALYLCASRGTLSPTDYNEQFFGPGTRLTVL.

The chain recombines TRBV7-2 with TRBJ2-3; D not certain. Germline V gives CDR1 SGHTA, CDR2 FQGNSA. This CDR3 contains 14 residues. The V gene lost 5 bases and the J gene lost 4 bases, with 13 bases spanning the gap. CDR3 nucleotides: TGTGCCAGCAGCCCGGGCCGATACTCAGATACGCAGTATTTT. This translates into CASSPGRYSDTQYF. Full variable domain (missing parts from reference TRBV7-2 and TRBJ2-3): GAGVSQSPSNKVTEKGKDVELRCDPISGHTALYWYRQSLGQGLEFLIYFQGNSAPDKSGLPSDRFSAERTGGSVSTLTIQRTQQEDSAVYLCASSPGRYSDTQYFGPGTRLTVL.

This clonotype was seen a few times. The V call is TRBV5-1, the J call TRBJ2-5, with D possibly matching TRBD1 (6 bases). The CDR3 runs to 16 residues. Trimming took off 0 bases at V and 2 bases at J, with 14 bases between the two ends. Germline V lookup: CDR1 SGHRS, CDR2 YFSETQ. The CDR3 bases are TGCGCCAGCAGCTTGGGACCTGGCACAGGGCAAGAGACCCAGTACTTC. The encoded protein is CASSLGPGTGQETQYF.

The chain carries TRBV6-2 or TRBV6-3 and TRBJ1-5, with a tentative D call TRBD1 (5 bases). V was trimmed by 2 bases and J by 5 bases, leaving 10 bases between them. This CDR3 comprises 14 residues. The germline V gene encodes CDR1 MNHEY and CDR2 SVGEGT. The CDR3 is CASSYKGEHQPQHF. In nucleotides, the CDR3 is TGTGCCAGCAGTTACAAAGGGGAGCATCAGCCCCAGCATTTT.

This chain connects TRBV5-4 to TRBJ2-7, with 7 bases lining up with TRBD1. V gave up 2 bases and J gave up 0 bases; unmatched junction bases: 5. The CDR3 length is 15 residues. Germline assignment: CDR1 SGHNT and CDR2 YYREEE (reference sequence). CDR3 sequence: CASSLLGQSSYEQYF. CDR3 DNA: TGTGCCAGCAGCTTACTGGGACAGAGCTCCTACGAGCAGTACTTC.

This clonotype was observed a few times. This rearrangement joins TRBV20-1 to TRBJ2-3; a possible D gene is TRBD1 (6 bases). The CDR3 loop spans 14 amino acids. In germline, CDR1 is DFQATT, CDR2 SNEGSKA (reference sequence). The V end lost 6 bases, the J end lost 0 bases, and 13 bases lay between the germline ends. The CDR3 DNA follows: TGCAGTGCCCGACAGGAAACTAGCACAGATACGCAGTATTTT. Amino acid sequence: CSARQETSTDTQYF.

A few counts support this clonotype. The chain has TRBV6-1 and TRBJ1-2; D remains unclear. V lost 3 bases, J lost 5 bases, and 13 bases lay in between. This CDR3 has 14 amino acids. Germline V gene sequence: CDR1 MNHNS, CDR2 SASEGT. In DNA form, the CDR3 reads TGTGCCAGCAGTGAGCGATTACGGGAGTATGGCTACACCTTC. Protein product: CASSERLREYGYTF.

About this clonotype: A read error may produce the germline difference seen at one junction end. The V gene is TRBV4-3, the J gene TRBJ2-4; D unclear. The J call could be wrong; TRBJ2-5 is a better fit for the DNA end. Per the germline V gene, CDR1 is LGHNA and CDR2 is YSLEER. There are 14 residues in the CDR3. The DNA for the CDR3 is TGCGCCGGCAGCCAAGAAGGCCGATGGGAGACCCAGTACTTC. Translation: CAGSQEGRWETQYF.

This clonotype was detected many times. The chain couples TRBV6-2 or TRBV6-3 to TRBJ2-3; a weak D match, TRBD1 (5 bases). The CDR3 sequence is 16 residues long. CDR1 is MNHEY and CDR2 is SVGEGT in the germline V gene. Trimming removed 5 bases at V and 2 bases at J, with 17 bases between. The CDR3 sequence is CASSPRRTGITDTQYF. The CDR3 coding sequence is TGTGCCAGCAGTCCACGGCGAACAGGAATCACAGATACGCAGTATTTT.

In its sample, this clonotype was seen a few times. V and J are TRBV7-2 and TRBJ1-2; no firm D call. This CDR3 contains 14 residues. Per the germline V gene, CDR1 is SGHTA and CDR2 is FQGNSA. Deletions cut 1 base from V and 1 base from J, with 7 bases between. The CDR3: CASSLVANNYGYTF. In nucleotides, the CDR3 is TGTGCCAGCAGCTTAGTGGCGAATAACTATGGCTACACCTTC.

J is TRBJ2-1 and V is TRBV10-3, with D possibly being TRBD1 (6 bases). The CDR3 has 15 residues. V was pared by 5 bases and J by 4 bases, with 15 bases between. Germline assignment: CDR1 ENHRY and CDR2 SYGVKD. The chain's CDR3 is CAISNRDTPYNEQFF. For the CDR3, the DNA is TGTGCCATCAGTAACCGGGACACCCCTTACAATGAGCAGTTCTTC.